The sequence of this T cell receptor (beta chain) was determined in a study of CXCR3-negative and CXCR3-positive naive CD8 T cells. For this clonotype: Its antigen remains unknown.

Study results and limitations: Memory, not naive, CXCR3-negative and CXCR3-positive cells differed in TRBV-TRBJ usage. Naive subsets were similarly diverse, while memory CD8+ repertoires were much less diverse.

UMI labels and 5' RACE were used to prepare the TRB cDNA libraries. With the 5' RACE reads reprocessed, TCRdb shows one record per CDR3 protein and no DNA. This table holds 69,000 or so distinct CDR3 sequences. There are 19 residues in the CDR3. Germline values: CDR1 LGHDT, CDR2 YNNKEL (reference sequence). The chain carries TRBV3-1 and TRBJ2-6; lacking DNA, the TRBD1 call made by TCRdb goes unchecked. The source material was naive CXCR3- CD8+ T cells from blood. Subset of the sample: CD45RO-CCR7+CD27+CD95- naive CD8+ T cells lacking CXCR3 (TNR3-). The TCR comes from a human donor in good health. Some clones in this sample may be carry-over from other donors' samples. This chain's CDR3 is CASSQGPGQDTSGANVLTF.